The 8 T cell receptor beta chains below all came from one sample that was sequenced in a study of shared clonotypes between healthy human individuals (dated by TCRdb to between 2020 and 2021). Library preparation used the immunoSEQ multiplex PCR assay. As stored in TCRdb, this immuneACCESS dataset retains in-frame rearrangements with V and J assigned. A fraction of the clones does not appear; measured against another copy, unresolved V genes explain less than half of the discrepancy, and the remainder lacks a known reason. The sample data list more than 400,000 clones, and around 95% of these were observed just once. Jointly, the top ten make up around 0.067% of the sample. The sequencing input was naive CD4+ T cells sorted from blood. The cell subset or site label, as the study defines it: CD45RA+ positively selected. The origin of the receptors is a woman aged 25 to 39 in good health.

This clone was detected only once. This rearrangement joins TRBV19 to TRBJ2-3; D may be TRBD2 (6 bases). CDR1 is LNHDA, CDR2 SQIVND, per germline (reference sequence). There are 16 residues in the CDR3. The V and J ends lost 6 bases and 2 bases respectively, with 18 bases between them. The CDR3: CASSPGGAHTTDTQYF. CDR3 bases: TGTGCCAGTAGCCCCGGCGGGGCCCACACCACAGATACGCAGTATTTT. The variable domain in full, completed from reference TRBV19 and TRBJ2-3, reads DGGITQSPKYLFRKEGQNVTLSCEQNLNHDAMYWYRQDPGQGLRLIYYSQIVNDFQKGDIAEGYSVSREKKESFPLTVTSAQKNPTAFYLCASSPGGAHTTDTQYFGPGTRLTVL.

V and J are TRBV5-4 and TRBJ2-5; no definite D call. The CDR3 is 11 amino acids. Per germline, CDR1 SGHNT and CDR2 YYREEE (reference sequence). Trimming took 4 bases from V and 3 from J, leaving 4 bases between them. CDR3: CASSTEETQYF. The CDR3 nucleotides read TGTGCCAGCAGCACCGAAGAGACCCAGTACTTC.

This chain joins TRBV7-9 and TRBJ1-1; D remains ambiguous. The CDR3 totals 12 residues. Germline CDR1 is SEHNR and CDR2 is FQNEAQ (reference sequence). Trimming shortened V by 4 bases and J by 3 bases, and 6 bases separated the two germline ends. The CDR3 DNA follows: TGTGCCAGCAGCTCCGACTACACTGAAGCTTTCTTT. Translation gives CASSSDYTEAFF.

The CDR3 nucleotides are TGTGCCAGCTCACCACCGGTGGCGTCCGGGGAGCTGTTTTTT. The encoded protein is CASSPPVASGELFF. The chain uses TRBV18 and TRBJ2-2; D remains ambiguous. The CDR3 length is 14 residues. Trimming took off 0 bases at V and 6 bases at J, with 8 bases between the two ends. Germline V gives CDR1 KGHSH, CDR2 LQKENI. Based on the CDR3 plus reference TRBV18 and TRBJ2-2, the full variable domain is NAGVMQNPRHLVRRRGQEARLRCSPMKGHSHVYWYRQLPEEGLKFMVYLQKENIIDESGMPKERFSAEFPKEGPSILRIQQVVRGDSAAYFCASSPPVASGELFFGEGSRLTVL.

This clone is a singleton in its sample. This chain connects TRBV19 to TRBJ2-3; D remains ambiguous. This CDR3 is built from 14 residues. Trimming shortened V by 3 bases and J by 1 base, and 8 bases separated the two germline ends. Germline CDR1 is LNHDA and CDR2 is SQIVND (reference sequence). CDR3 bases: TGTGCCAGTAGTATCACTGGGCGCACAGATACGCAGTATTTT. Translated, it gives CASSITGRTDTQYF.

Turning to this clone: This sample includes further DNA sequences coding for the same CDR3. The rearrangement uses TRBV19 and TRBJ1-5; the D is unclear. V was trimmed by 3 bases and J by 4 bases, leaving 7 bases between them. Germline CDR1 reads LNHDA; CDR2 reads SQIVND (reference sequence). There are 13 residues in the CDR3. The CDR3 sequence: CASSIGRNQPQHF. The CDR3 coding sequence is TGTGCCAGTAGTATCGGACGGAATCAGCCCCAGCATTTT.

V is TRBV5-4 and J is TRBJ2-4; 7 bases line up with TRBD1. CDR1 and CDR2 (germline): SGHNT, YYREEE (reference sequence). This CDR3 contains 13 residues. V dropped 4 bases and J dropped 7; count of bases not matched to a gene: 5. Written as DNA, the CDR3 is TGTGCCAGCAGCAGAACAGGGGCCAACATTCAGTACTTC. Protein product: CASSRTGANIQYF.

The CDR3 nucleotides are TGTGCCAGCAGTTACATGGCCGGGTTCCCGCTAAATGAGCAGTTCTTC. Its translation: CASSYMAGFPLNEQFF. The chain combines TRBV6-6 with TRBJ2-1, with unresolved D. The CDR3 extends over 16 amino acids. The V end was cut by 2 bases, the J end by 7 bases, with 18 bases between. Germline CDR1 is MNHNY and CDR2 is SVGAGI (reference sequence).